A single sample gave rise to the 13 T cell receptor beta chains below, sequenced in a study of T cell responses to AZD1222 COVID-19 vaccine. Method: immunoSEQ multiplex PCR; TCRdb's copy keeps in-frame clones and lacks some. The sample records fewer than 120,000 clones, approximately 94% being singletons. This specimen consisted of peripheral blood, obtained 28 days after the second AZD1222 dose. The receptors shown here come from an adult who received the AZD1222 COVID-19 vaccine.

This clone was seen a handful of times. The CDR3 loop reads CASSPPIPQAGANVLTF. CDR3 coding DNA: TGTGCCAGCAGCCCTCCTATACCTCAGGCTGGGGCCAACGTCCTGACTTTC. This chain links TRBV7-9 with TRBJ2-6; no firm D call. CDR1 and CDR2 from the germline V gene are SEHNR and FQNEAQ (reference sequence). The ends were cut back, 5 bases at V and 2 bases at J, with 16 bases in the middle. There are 17 residues in the CDR3. Supplemented by reference TRBV7-9 and TRBJ2-6, the full variable domain reads DTGVSQNPRHKITKRGQNVTFRCDPISEHNRLYWYRQTLGQGPEFLTYFQNEAQLEKSRLLSDRFSAERPKGSFSTLEIQRTEQGDSAMYLCASSPPIPQAGANVLTFGAGSRLTVL.

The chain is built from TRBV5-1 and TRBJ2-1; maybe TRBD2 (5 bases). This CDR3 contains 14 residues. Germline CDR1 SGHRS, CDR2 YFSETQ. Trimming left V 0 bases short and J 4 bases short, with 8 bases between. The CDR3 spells CASSLVSGYNEQFF. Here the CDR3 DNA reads TGCGCCAGCAGCTTGGTATCGGGGTACAATGAGCAGTTCTTC. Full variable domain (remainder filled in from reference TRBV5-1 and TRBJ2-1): KAGVTQTPRYLIKTRGQQVTLSCSPISGHRSVSWYQQTPGQGLQFLFEYFSETQRNKGNFPGRFSGRQFSNSRSEMNVSTLELGDSALYLCASSLVSGYNEQFFGPGTRLTVL.

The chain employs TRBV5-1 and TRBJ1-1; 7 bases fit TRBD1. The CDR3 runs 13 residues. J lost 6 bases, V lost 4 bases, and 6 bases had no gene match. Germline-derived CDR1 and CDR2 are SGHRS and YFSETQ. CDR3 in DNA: TGCGCCAGCAGCATTGACAGGGACGCTGAAGCTTTCTTT. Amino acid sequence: CASSIDRDAEAFF.

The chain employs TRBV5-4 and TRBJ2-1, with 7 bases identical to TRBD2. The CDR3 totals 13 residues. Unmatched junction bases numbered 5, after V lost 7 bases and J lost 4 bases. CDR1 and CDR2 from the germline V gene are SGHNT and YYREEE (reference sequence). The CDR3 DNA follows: TGTGCCAGCCGGACTAGAGAGTACAATGAGCAGTTCTTC. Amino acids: CASRTREYNEQFF.

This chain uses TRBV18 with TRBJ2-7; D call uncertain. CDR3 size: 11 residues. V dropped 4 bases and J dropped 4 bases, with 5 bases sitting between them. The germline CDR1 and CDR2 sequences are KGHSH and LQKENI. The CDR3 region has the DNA TGTGCCAGCTCACGTGAATACGAGCAGTACTTC. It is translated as CASSREYEQYF.

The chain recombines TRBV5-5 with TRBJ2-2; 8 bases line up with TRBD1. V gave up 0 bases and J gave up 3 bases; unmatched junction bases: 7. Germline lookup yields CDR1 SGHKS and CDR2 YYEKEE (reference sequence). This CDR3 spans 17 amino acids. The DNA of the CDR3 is TGTGCCAGCAGCTTGGCGGAAGGACAGGGCTACACCGGGGAGCTGTTTTTT. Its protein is CASSLAEGQGYTGELFF.

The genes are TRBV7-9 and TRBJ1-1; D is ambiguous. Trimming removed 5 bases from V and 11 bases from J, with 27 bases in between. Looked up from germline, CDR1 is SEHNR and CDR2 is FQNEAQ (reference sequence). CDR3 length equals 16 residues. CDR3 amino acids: CASSPLPPGLPSYAFF. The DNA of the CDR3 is TGTGCCAGCAGCCCACTACCTCCCGGCCTACCATCATACGCTTTCTTT.

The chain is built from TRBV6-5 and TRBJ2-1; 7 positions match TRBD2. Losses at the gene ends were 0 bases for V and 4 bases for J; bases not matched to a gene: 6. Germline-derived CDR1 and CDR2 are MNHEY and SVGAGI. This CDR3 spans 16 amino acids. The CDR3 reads CASSYSAGEPYNEQFF. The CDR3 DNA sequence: TGTGCCAGCAGTTACTCCGCGGGGGAGCCATACAATGAGCAGTTCTTC.

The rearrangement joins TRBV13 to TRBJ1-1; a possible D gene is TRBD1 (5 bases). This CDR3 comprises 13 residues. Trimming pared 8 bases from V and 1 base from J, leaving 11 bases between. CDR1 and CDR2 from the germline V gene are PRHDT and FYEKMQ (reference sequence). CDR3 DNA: TGTGCCAGCTCCGGGACGGCGAACACTGAAGCTTTCTTT. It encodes CASSGTANTEAFF.

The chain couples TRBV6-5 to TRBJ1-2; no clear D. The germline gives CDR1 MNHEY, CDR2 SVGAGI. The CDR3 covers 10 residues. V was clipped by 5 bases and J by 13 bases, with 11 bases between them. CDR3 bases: TGTGCCAGCAGTAACGGGTTTTGCACCTTC. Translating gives CASSNGFCTF.

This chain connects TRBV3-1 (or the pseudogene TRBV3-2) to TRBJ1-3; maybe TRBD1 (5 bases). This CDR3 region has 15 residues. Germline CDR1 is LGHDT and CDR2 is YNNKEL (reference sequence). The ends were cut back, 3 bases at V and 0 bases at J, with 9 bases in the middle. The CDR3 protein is CASSHQGSSGNTIYF. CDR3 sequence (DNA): TGTGCCAGCAGCCATCAGGGTAGCTCTGGAAACACCATATATTTT.

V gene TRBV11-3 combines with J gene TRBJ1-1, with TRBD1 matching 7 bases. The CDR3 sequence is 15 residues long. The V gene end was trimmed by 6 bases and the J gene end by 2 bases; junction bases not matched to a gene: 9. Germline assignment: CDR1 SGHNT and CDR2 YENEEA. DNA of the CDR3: TGTGCCAGCAGTCTGACGAGGGGGCATAACACTGAAGCTTTCTTT. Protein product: CASSLTRGHNTEAFF.

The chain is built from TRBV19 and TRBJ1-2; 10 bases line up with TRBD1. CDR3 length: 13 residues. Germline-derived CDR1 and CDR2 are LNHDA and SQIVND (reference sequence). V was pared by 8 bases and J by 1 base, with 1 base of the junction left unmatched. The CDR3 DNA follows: TGTGCCAGTCGGGACAGGGGTAACTATGGCTACACCTTC. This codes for CASRDRGNYGYTF.